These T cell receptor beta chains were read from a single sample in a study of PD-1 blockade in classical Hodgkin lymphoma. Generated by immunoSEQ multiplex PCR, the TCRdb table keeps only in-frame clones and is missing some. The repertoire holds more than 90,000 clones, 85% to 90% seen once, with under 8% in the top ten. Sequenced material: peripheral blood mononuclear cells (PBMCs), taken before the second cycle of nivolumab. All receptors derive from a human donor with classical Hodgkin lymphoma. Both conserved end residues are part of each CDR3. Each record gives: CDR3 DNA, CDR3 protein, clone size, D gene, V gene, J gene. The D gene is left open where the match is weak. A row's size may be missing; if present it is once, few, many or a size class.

CDR3 DNA: TGTGCCAGCAGCCAAGGTTCGGGGGGCGAACAAGAGACCCAGTACTTC
CDR3 protein: CASSQGSGGEQETQYF
clone size: .
D gene: .
V gene: TRBV4-2
J gene: TRBJ2-5

CDR3 DNA: TGTGCCAGTAGTATAGCTGTTGGCGGCTACACCTTC
CDR3 protein: CASSIAVGGYTF
clone size: .
D gene: .
V gene: TRBV19
J gene: TRBJ1-2

CDR3 DNA: TGCGCCAGCAGCTTGGAGGTGGACGGCACCTACGAGCAGTACTTC
CDR3 protein: CASSLEVDGTYEQYF
clone size: .
D gene: .
V gene: TRBV5-1
J gene: TRBJ2-7

CDR3 DNA: TGCAGCGTTGATGGTTTGGGACAGGGGGCCGACACCTACGAGCAGTACTTC
CDR3 protein: CSVDGLGQGADTYEQYF
clone size: many
D gene: TRBD1
V gene: TRBV29-1
J gene: TRBJ2-7

CDR3 DNA: TGTGCCAGCAGCTTAGCGTCTCGAAACGAAAAACTGTTTTTT
CDR3 protein: CASSLASRNEKLFF
clone size: .
D gene: .
V gene: TRBV7-2
J gene: TRBJ1-4

CDR3 DNA: TGCAGCGTTGAAGAGGCTGGTGCAACTAATGAAAAACTGTTTTTT
CDR3 protein: CSVEEAGATNEKLFF
clone size: once
D gene: .
V gene: TRBV29-1
J gene: TRBJ1-4

CDR3 DNA: TGTGCCAGCAGCTACCTCTCCAGGAGCTCCTACGAGCAGTACTTC
CDR3 protein: CASSYLSRSSYEQYF
clone size: .
D gene: .
V gene: TRBV7-9
J gene: TRBJ2-7

CDR3 DNA: TGTGCCAGCTCACCGCGTCCGGGACGCCTTGGCAATCAGCCCCAGCATTTT
CDR3 protein: CASSPRPGRLGNQPQHF
clone size: .
D gene: .
V gene: TRBV18
J gene: TRBJ1-5

CDR3 DNA: TGTGCCAGCAGTTACATTTCCTACGAGCAGTTCTTC
CDR3 protein: CASSYISYEQFF
clone size: .
D gene: .
V gene: TRBV6-6
J gene: TRBJ2-1

CDR3 DNA: TGTGCCAGCAGCTTGGTCCCGGGACTAGCGGGGAGCAATGAGCAGTTCTTC
CDR3 protein: CASSLVPGLAGSNEQFF
clone size: many
D gene: TRBD2
V gene: TRBV7-3
J gene: TRBJ2-1

CDR3 DNA: TGTGCCAGCAGTGAAGCGCTGAGAGGCGGTTTCGAGTTCTTC
CDR3 protein: CASSEALRGGFEFF
clone size: .
D gene: .
V gene: TRBV6-1
J gene: TRBJ2-1

CDR3 DNA: TGTGCCAGCAGCTTAGTAGCCGCGGGGGGTTTCTCCTACAATGAGCAGTTCTTC
CDR3 protein: CASSLVAAGGFSYNEQFF
clone size: .
D gene: TRBD2
V gene: TRBV7-2
J gene: TRBJ2-1

CDR3 DNA: TGTGCCAGCAGCTTCAGCCGGAACACAGATACGCAGTATTTT
CDR3 protein: CASSFSRNTDTQYF
clone size: few
D gene: .
V gene: TRBV7-2
J gene: TRBJ2-3

CDR3 DNA: TGTGCCTGGACTCAGGGGGGCTGGGAGACCCAGTACTTC
CDR3 protein: CAWTQGGWETQYF
clone size: .
D gene: .
V gene: TRBV30
J gene: TRBJ2-5

CDR3 DNA: TGTGCCAGCAGCAAATTAATGGAGGATGGGGCGCTCTATGGCTACACCTTC
CDR3 protein: CASSKLMEDGALYGYTF
clone size: .
D gene: .
V gene: TRBV21-1
J gene: TRBJ1-2

CDR3 DNA: TGTGCCAGCAGCCAAAGGACAGGGCCCTTGAACACTGAAGCTTTCTTT
CDR3 protein: CASSQRTGPLNTEAFF
clone size: .
D gene: TRBD1
V gene: TRBV14
J gene: TRBJ1-1

CDR3 DNA: TGTGCCAGTAGTATTAATCTGTACGAACATAGCAATCAGCCCCAGCATTTT
CDR3 protein: CASSINLYEHSNQPQHF
clone size: .
D gene: .
V gene: TRBV19
J gene: TRBJ1-5

CDR3 DNA: TGTGCCAGCAGTGAATTATGGGGGCGTTTCACAGATACGCAGTATTTT
CDR3 protein: CASSELWGRFTDTQYF
clone size: .
D gene: .
V gene: TRBV25-1
J gene: TRBJ2-3

CDR3 DNA: TGCGCCAGCAGCTTGGAGGGGATGAACACCGGGGAGCTGTTTTTT
CDR3 protein: CASSLEGMNTGELFF
clone size: .
D gene: .
V gene: TRBV5-1
J gene: TRBJ2-2

CDR3 DNA: TGTGCCAGCTCACCATCAGGACAGGGCTCAGCTTTCTTT
CDR3 protein: CASSPSGQGSAFF
clone size: .
D gene: TRBD1
V gene: TRBV18
J gene: TRBJ1-1

CDR3 DNA: TGTGCCAGCAGTAGGGGGGAAATGTACTTC
CDR3 protein: CASSRGEMYF
clone size: .
D gene: .
V gene: TRBV6-6
J gene: TRBJ2-4

CDR3 DNA: TGCGCCAGCAGCCAAGATCGGCTCGGAACCGGGGGGGACGGCTACACCTTC
CDR3 protein: CASSQDRLGTGGDGYTF
clone size: .
D gene: .
V gene: TRBV4-3
J gene: TRBJ1-2

CDR3 DNA: TGTGCCAGCAGTGAATTCAAGGGTGGCTACACCTTC
CDR3 protein: CASSEFKGGYTF
clone size: .
D gene: .
V gene: TRBV25-1
J gene: TRBJ1-2

CDR3 DNA: TGTGCCTGGAGTCCCTACCGGGACAGGGGGCTTCGAGCTTTCTTT
CDR3 protein: CAWSPYRDRGLRAFF
clone size: .
D gene: TRBD1
V gene: TRBV30
J gene: TRBJ1-1

CDR3 DNA: TGTGCCAGCAGCCAGCGTCTAGCGGGGGCCCCCTACGAGCAGTACTTC
CDR3 protein: CASSQRLAGAPYEQYF
clone size: .
D gene: TRBD2
V gene: TRBV4-2
J gene: TRBJ2-7

CDR3 DNA: TGTGCCAGCAGCCAGACAGATTACGAGCAGTACTTC
CDR3 protein: CASSQTDYEQYF
clone size: .
D gene: .
V gene: TRBV2
J gene: TRBJ2-7